This TCR beta chain was found in a study of OX40 agonist ivuxolimab in advanced cancers. Context from the whole study: Ivuxolimab was a fully human IgG2 agonistic monoclonal antibody targeting the costimulatory receptor OX40 (CD134). Intravenous ivuxolimab was administered to patients every 2 weeks at six dose levels: 0.01, 0.1, 0.3, 1.5, 3 and 10 mg/kg. Of the approximately 50 patients in dose escalation, some 19 had hepatocellular carcinoma, around 15 had melanoma, 9 had renal cell carcinoma and 9 had head and neck cancer. In the dose-escalation cohort, more than 80% of patients were male, and the mean age was 60 years with a range of roughly 20 to 79. Prior anti-PD-1, anti-PD-L1 or anti-CTLA-4 therapy was permitted, and 40% of dose-escalation patients had received checkpoint inhibitors. Three dose-escalation patients achieved partial responses, one with hepatocellular carcinoma and two with cutaneous melanoma. The purpose of peripheral TCRbeta sequencing was to test whether ivuxolimab changed TCR sequence diversity and led to clonal T-cell expansion. The paper reports the monotherapy dose-escalation portion (N of about 51 patients) of the phase I ivuxolimab trial.

Paper-wide results and their limitations: The antigen specificity of the peripheral T cells that underwent clonal expansion was not determined. Low levels of normalized T-cell clonal expansion were also seen in some nonresponding patients. At doses from 0.1 to 3.0 mg/kg, clonal expansion was seen in both CD4+ and CD8+ blood T cells between baseline and week 6. In the 0.1-3.0 mg/kg groups, partial responders were among the patients with the lowest normalized peripheral clonal expansion, particularly in CD8+ T cells. After ivuxolimab, CD8+ T cells had more expanded clones than CD4+ T cells on average.

Genomic DNA was isolated from the sorted cells so that the TCRbeta CDR3 region could be sequenced. The immunoSEQ Assay was used for sequencing of TCRbeta CDR3 regions. In TCRdb, the immuneACCESS table is reduced to in-frame sequences with V and J assigned. These tables do not hold every clone; where another copy was compared, an unresolved V gene accounts for under half, and the others remain unexplained. The table for this sample lists tens of thousands of clones; nearly 80% of them were counted only once. The top ten clones comprise under 3% of the sample. The trial excluded patients who had a history of autoimmune disease or who were on systemic immunosuppression. Peripheral blood for TCR sequencing was collected from all dose cohorts at baseline, on cycle 4 day 1, and on cycle 7 day 1. The samples were taken from a phase I, first-in-human, multicenter, open-label dose-escalation trial of ivuxolimab. Adults with locally advanced or metastatic head and neck squamous cell, hepatocellular, melanoma or renal cell carcinoma were enrolled in the trial. Before TCR sequencing, CD4+ and CD8+ T cells were separately sorted from peripheral blood.

Between the V and J ends, shortened by 3 bases and 6 bases respectively, the junction contains 12 bases. The CDR3 sequence holds 14 residues, the cysteine and phenylalanine included. Solely the CDR3 DNA is kept, with 42 bases framed from the first base. The germline V gene provides CDR1 SNHLY and CDR2 FYNNEI. A word on this clone: Its antigen target is currently unknown. Base qualities are not recorded, but no much larger clone differs from it by a single base.

The chain uses TRBV2 and TRBJ2-1; 7 matching bases give a weak D call of TRBD1. The source of this sequence is an adult with an advanced solid tumor such as melanoma, head and neck, liver or kidney cancer. Here the sequenced sample was CD4+ or CD8+ T cells sorted from blood, taken in a trial of the OX40 agonist ivuxolimab. The nucleotide sequence reads TGTGCCAGCAGTGACAGGGGGGTACTCAATGAGCAGTTCTTC. Its translation reads: CASSDRGVLNEQFF.